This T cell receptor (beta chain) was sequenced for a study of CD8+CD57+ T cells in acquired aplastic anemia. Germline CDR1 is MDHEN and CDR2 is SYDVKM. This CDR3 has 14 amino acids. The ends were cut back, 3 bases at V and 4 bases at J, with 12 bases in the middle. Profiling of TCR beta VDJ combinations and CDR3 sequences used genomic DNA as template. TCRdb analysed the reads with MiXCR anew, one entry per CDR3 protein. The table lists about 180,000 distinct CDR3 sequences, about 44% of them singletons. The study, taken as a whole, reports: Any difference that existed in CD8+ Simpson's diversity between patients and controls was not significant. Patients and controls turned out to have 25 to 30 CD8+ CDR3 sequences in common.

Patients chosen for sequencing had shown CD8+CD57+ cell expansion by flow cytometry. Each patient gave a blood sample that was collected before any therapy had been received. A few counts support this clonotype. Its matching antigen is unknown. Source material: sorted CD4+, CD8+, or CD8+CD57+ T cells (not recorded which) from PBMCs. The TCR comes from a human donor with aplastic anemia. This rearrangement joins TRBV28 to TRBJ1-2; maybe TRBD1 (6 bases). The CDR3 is CASSLGGGPYGYTF. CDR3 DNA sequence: TGTGCCAGCAGTTTGGGCGGGGGCCCCTATGGCTACACCTTC.